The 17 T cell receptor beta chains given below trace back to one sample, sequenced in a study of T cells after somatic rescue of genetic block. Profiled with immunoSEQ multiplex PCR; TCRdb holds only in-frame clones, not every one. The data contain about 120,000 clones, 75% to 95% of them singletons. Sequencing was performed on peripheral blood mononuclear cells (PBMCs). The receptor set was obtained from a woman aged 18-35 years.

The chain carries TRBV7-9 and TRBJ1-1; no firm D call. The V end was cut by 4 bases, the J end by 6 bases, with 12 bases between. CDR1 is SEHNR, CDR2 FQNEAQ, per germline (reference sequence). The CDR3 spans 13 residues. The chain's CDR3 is CASSSGRVPEAFF. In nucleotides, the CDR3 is TGTGCCAGCAGCTCCGGACGGGTTCCTGAAGCTTTCTTT.

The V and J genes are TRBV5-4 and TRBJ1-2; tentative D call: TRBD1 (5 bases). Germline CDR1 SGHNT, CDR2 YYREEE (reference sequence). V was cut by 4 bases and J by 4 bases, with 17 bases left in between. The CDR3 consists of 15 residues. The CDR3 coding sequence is TGTGCCAGCAGCCCGCGTCGACAGAGCATCTATGGCTACACCTTC. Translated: CASSPRRQSIYGYTF.

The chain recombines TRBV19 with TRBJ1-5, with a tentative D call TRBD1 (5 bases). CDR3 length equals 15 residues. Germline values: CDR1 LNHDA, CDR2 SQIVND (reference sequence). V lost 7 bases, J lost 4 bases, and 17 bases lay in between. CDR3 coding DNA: TGTGCCAGTACCTGGGGGAACGGAGGGAATCAGCCCCAGCATTTT. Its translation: CASTWGNGGNQPQHF.

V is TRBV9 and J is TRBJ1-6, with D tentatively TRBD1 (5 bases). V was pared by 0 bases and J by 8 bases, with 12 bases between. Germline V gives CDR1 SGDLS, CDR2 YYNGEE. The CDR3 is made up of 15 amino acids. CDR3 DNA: TGTGCCAGCAGCGTAGGACAGAGCTTTGATTCACCCCTCCACTTT. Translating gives CASSVGQSFDSPLHF.

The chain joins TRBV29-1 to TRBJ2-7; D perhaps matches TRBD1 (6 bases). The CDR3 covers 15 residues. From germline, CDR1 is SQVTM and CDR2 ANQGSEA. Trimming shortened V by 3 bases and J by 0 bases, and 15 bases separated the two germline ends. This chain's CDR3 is CSVEGRGRSSYEQYF. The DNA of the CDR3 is TGCAGCGTTGAGGGCAGGGGCCGTAGCTCCTACGAGCAGTACTTC.

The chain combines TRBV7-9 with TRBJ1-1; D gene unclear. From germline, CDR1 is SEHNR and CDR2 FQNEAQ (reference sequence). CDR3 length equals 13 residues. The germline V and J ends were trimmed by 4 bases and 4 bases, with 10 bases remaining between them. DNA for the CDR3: TGTGCCAGCAGCTCAGACATCACCACTGAAGCTTTCTTT. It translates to CASSSDITTEAFF.

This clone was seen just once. The CDR3 nucleotides are TGTGCCAGCAGCTTAGGGACACCGAAGGGGAACACTGAAGCTTTCTTT. This sequence encodes CASSLGTPKGNTEAFF. The chain has TRBV11-2 and TRBJ1-1; a weak D match, TRBD1 (5 bases). The germline V and J ends were trimmed by 1 base and 1 base, with 13 bases remaining between them. Germline values: CDR1 SGHAT, CDR2 FQNNGV. CDR3 size: 16 residues.

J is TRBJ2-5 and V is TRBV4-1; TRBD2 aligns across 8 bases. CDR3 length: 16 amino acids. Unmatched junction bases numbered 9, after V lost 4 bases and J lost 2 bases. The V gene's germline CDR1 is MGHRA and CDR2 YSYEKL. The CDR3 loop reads CASSPGTRLDQETQYF. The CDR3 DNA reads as TGCGCCAGCAGCCCAGGGACTAGACTTGATCAAGAGACCCAGTACTTC.

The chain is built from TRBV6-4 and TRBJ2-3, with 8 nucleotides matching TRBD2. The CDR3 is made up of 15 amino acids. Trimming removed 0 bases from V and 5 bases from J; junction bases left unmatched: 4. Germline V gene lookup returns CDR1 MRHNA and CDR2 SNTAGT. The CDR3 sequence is CASSDSSGGRDTQYF. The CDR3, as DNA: TGTGCCAGCAGTGACTCCAGCGGGGGTAGAGATACGCAGTATTTT.

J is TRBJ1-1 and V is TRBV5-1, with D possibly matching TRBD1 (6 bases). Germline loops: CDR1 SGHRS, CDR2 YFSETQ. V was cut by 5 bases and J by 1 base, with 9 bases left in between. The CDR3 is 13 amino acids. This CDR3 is CASSEGENTEAFF. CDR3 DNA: TGCGCCAGCAGTGAGGGGGAGAACACTGAAGCTTTCTTT.

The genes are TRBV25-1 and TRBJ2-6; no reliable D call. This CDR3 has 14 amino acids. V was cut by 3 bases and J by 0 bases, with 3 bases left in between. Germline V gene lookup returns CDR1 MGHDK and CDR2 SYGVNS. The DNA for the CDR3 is TGTGCCAGCAGTGACGACTCTGGGGCCAACGTCCTGACTTTC. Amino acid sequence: CASSDDSGANVLTF.

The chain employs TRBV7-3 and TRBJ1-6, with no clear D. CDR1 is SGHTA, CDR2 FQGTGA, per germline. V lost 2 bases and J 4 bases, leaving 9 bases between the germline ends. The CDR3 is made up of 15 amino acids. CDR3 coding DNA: TGTGCCAGCAGCTTACTAGGGATTTATAATTCACCCCTCCACTTT. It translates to CASSLLGIYNSPLHF.

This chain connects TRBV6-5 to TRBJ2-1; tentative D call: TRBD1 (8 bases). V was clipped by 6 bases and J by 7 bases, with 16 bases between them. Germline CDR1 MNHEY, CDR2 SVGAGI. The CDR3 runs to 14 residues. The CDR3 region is CASRNDRGGNEQFF. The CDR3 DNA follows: TGTGCCAGCAGAAATGACAGGGGAGGGAATGAGCAGTTCTTC.

The CDR3 bases are TGTGCCAGCATGGGGGCCATAAATCAGCCCCAGCATTTT. It codes for CASMGAINQPQHF. V and J are TRBV6-6 and TRBJ1-5, with TRBD1 as a possible D gene (6 bases). This CDR3 region has 13 residues. V was pared by 7 bases and J by 4 bases, with 11 bases between. Germline CDR1 is MNHNY and CDR2 is SVGAGI (reference sequence).

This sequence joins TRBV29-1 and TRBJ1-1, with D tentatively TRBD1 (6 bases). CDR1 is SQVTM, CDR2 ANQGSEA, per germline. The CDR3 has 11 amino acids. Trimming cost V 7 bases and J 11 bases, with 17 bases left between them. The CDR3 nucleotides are TGCAGCGCAGTTCGGGGGGCAGGCGCTTTCTTT. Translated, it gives CSAVRGAGAFF.

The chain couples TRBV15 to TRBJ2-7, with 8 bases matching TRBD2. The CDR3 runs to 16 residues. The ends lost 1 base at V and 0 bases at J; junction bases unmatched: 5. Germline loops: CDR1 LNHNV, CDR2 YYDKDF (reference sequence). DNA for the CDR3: TGTGCCACCAGCAGAGTGATCAGCGGGGGCTCCTACGAGCAGTACTTC. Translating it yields CATSRVISGGSYEQYF.

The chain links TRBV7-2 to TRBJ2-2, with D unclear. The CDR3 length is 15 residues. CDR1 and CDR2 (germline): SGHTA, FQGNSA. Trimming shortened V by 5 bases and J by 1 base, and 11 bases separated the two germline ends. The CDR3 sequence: CASSPRAGNTGELFF. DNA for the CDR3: TGTGCCAGCAGCCCTCGGGCAGGGAACACCGGGGAGCTGTTTTTT. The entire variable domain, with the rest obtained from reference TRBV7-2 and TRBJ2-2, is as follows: GAGVSQSPSNKVTEKGKDVELRCDPISGHTALYWYRQSLGQGLEFLIYFQGNSAPDKSGLPSDRFSAERTGGSVSTLTIQRTQQEDSAVYLCASSPRAGNTGELFFGEGSRLTVL.